The rows below give T cell receptor beta chains drawn from one sample of a study of cytomegalovirus exposure and HLA in healthy donors. Clones were read by immunoSEQ multiplex PCR, and TCRdb kept only the in-frame ones, dropping some. The sample contains under 70,000 clones, 77% of which appear only once. Sequencing was done on a sample of PBMCs. These receptors all stem from a female donor in good health and CMV-seronegative. Each CDR3 is given with its conserved first and last residue. The order of the fields is clone size, CDR3 length, V gene, J gene, D gene, CDR3 protein, CDR3 DNA. The D gene is left open where the match is weak. The size of a clone is reported for some rows only, either as once, few or many, or as a class for expanded clones.

clone_size: .
cdr3_length: 15
v_call: TRBV4-1
j_call: TRBJ1-4
d_call: .
cdr3_aa: CASSQGGRANEKLFF
cdr3_nt: TGCGCCAGCAGCCAAGGAGGCAGGGCTAATGAAAAACTGTTTTTT

clone_size: .
cdr3_length: 13
v_call: TRBV27
j_call: TRBJ2-3
d_call: .
cdr3_aa: CASSFPGLDTQYF
cdr3_nt: TGTGCCAGCAGTTTCCCAGGGTTGGATACGCAGTATTTT

clone_size: .
cdr3_length: 15
v_call: TRBV28
j_call: TRBJ2-7
d_call: TRBD1
cdr3_aa: CASNRGQSLSYEQYF
cdr3_nt: TGTGCCAGCAACCGGGGACAGAGCCTTTCCTACGAGCAGTACTTC

clone_size: once
cdr3_length: 17
v_call: TRBV5-1
j_call: TRBJ2-1
d_call: .
cdr3_aa: CASSLTSGIPSFDEQFF
cdr3_nt: TGCGCCAGCAGCCTCACCTCAGGGATTCCGTCATTCGATGAGCAGTTCTTC

clone_size: .
cdr3_length: 14
v_call: TRBV5-1
j_call: TRBJ2-5
d_call: .
cdr3_aa: CASSLAAVQETQYF
cdr3_nt: TGCGCCAGCAGCTTGGCCGCAGTCCAAGAGACCCAGTACTTC

clone_size: .
cdr3_length: 14
v_call: TRBV5-1
j_call: TRBJ1-6
d_call: .
cdr3_aa: CASSLDTYNSPLHF
cdr3_nt: TGCGCCAGCAGCTTGGACACCTATAATTCACCCCTCCACTTT

clone_size: .
cdr3_length: 15
v_call: TRBV4-1
j_call: TRBJ2-7
d_call: TRBD1
cdr3_aa: CASSHPGTGVYEQYF
cdr3_nt: TGCGCCAGCAGCCACCCCGGGACAGGGGTCTACGAGCAGTACTTC

clone_size: .
cdr3_length: 17
v_call: TRBV7-2
j_call: TRBJ2-7
d_call: TRBD2
cdr3_aa: CASSTGRTGTSVHEQYF
cdr3_nt: TGTGCCAGCAGCACAGGCCGGACCGGGACTAGCGTCCACGAGCAGTACTTC

clone_size: .
cdr3_length: 13
v_call: TRBV29-1
j_call: TRBJ1-2
d_call: TRBD1
cdr3_aa: CSVLTGTGEGYTF
cdr3_nt: TGCAGCGTCTTAACCGGGACAGGGGAAGGCTACACCTTC

clone_size: .
cdr3_length: 13
v_call: TRBV27
j_call: TRBJ1-1
d_call: .
cdr3_aa: CASSAVVDTEAFF
cdr3_nt: TGTGCCAGCAGCGCCGTAGTGGACACTGAAGCTTTCTTT

clone_size: .
cdr3_length: 14
v_call: TRBV6-5
j_call: TRBJ2-1
d_call: .
cdr3_aa: CASSRGQIYNEQFF
cdr3_nt: TGTGCCAGCAGTCGAGGACAAATATACAATGAGCAGTTCTTC

clone_size: .
cdr3_length: 15
v_call: TRBV10-1
j_call: TRBJ1-5
d_call: TRBD1
cdr3_aa: CASNMDRERYQPQHF
cdr3_nt: TGCGCCAGCAACATGGACAGGGAAAGGTATCAGCCCCAGCATTTT

clone_size: few
cdr3_length: 17
v_call: TRBV5-1
j_call: TRBJ1-1
d_call: TRBD1
cdr3_aa: CASSLRRAVTGGEWAFF
cdr3_nt: TGCGCCAGCAGCTTGCGGAGGGCGGTCACAGGGGGCGAATGGGCTTTCTTT

clone_size: .
cdr3_length: 13
v_call: TRBV28
j_call: TRBJ1-2
d_call: .
cdr3_aa: CASSLAVRIGYTF
cdr3_nt: TGTGCCAGCAGTTTGGCAGTCCGCATTGGCTACACCTTC

clone_size: .
cdr3_length: 14
v_call: TRBV5-4
j_call: TRBJ2-1
d_call: TRBD2
cdr3_aa: CASRMDGLAGREFF
cdr3_nt: TGTGCCAGCAGAATGGACGGTCTAGCGGGAAGGGAGTTCTTC

clone_size: .
cdr3_length: 15
v_call: TRBV28
j_call: TRBJ2-7
d_call: TRBD2
cdr3_aa: CASSLGAGGAYEQYF
cdr3_nt: TGTGCCAGCAGTTTGGGAGCGGGAGGGGCCTACGAGCAGTACTTC

clone_size: .
cdr3_length: 12
v_call: TRBV29-1
j_call: TRBJ2-3
d_call: .
cdr3_aa: CSVGRVTDTQYF
cdr3_nt: TGCAGCGTTGGGCGGGTTACAGATACGCAGTATTTT

clone_size: .
cdr3_length: 15
v_call: TRBV7-2
j_call: TRBJ2-7
d_call: TRBD2
cdr3_aa: CASSLELAGGYEQYF
cdr3_nt: TGTGCCAGCAGCTTAGAACTAGCGGGAGGGTACGAGCAGTACTTC

clone_size: .
cdr3_length: 17
v_call: TRBV7-2
j_call: TRBJ1-2
d_call: .
cdr3_aa: CASSLRAPSTLNYGYTF
cdr3_nt: TGTGCCAGCAGCTTAAGAGCGCCTTCCACCCTGAACTATGGCTACACCTTC

clone_size: .
cdr3_length: 15
v_call: TRBV5-1
j_call: TRBJ1-1
d_call: TRBD1
cdr3_aa: CASSVEGRGQTEAFF
cdr3_nt: TGCGCCAGCAGCGTGGAGGGCAGGGGGCAAACTGAAGCTTTCTTT

clone_size: .
cdr3_length: 11
v_call: TRBV20-1
j_call: TRBJ1-2
d_call: .
cdr3_aa: CSVKDSYGYTF
cdr3_nt: TGCAGTGTTAAGGACAGCTATGGCTACACCTTC

clone_size: few
cdr3_length: 14
v_call: TRBV2
j_call: TRBJ1-4
d_call: TRBD1
cdr3_aa: CASRRTGSNEKLFF
cdr3_nt: TGTGCCAGCAGACGGACAGGGTCTAATGAAAAACTGTTTTTT

clone_size: once
cdr3_length: 14
v_call: TRBV5-1
j_call: TRBJ2-3
d_call: .
cdr3_aa: CASSPEGFTDMQYF
cdr3_nt: TGCGCCAGCAGCCCAGAGGGATTCACAGATATGCAGTATTTT

clone_size: .
cdr3_length: 15
v_call: TRBV7-9
j_call: TRBJ2-2
d_call: TRBD1
cdr3_aa: CASSLADRGTGELFF
cdr3_nt: TGTGCCAGCAGCTTAGCGGACAGGGGCACCGGGGAGCTGTTTTTT

clone_size: .
cdr3_length: 15
v_call: TRBV7-3
j_call: TRBJ2-1
d_call: .
cdr3_aa: CASSLTFDSYNEQFF
cdr3_nt: TGTGCCAGCAGCTTAACGTTTGACAGCTACAATGAGCAGTTCTTC

clone_size: .
cdr3_length: 16
v_call: TRBV7-3
j_call: TRBJ1-1
d_call: .
cdr3_aa: CASSLGWAGRYTEAFF
cdr3_nt: TGTGCCAGCAGCTTGGGTTGGGCAGGGCGGTACACTGAAGCTTTCTTT

clone_size: .
cdr3_length: 14
v_call: TRBV18
j_call: TRBJ1-5
d_call: .
cdr3_aa: CASSTGGDHQPQHF
cdr3_nt: TGTGCCAGCTCAACGGGCGGGGACCATCAGCCCCAGCATTTT

clone_size: few
cdr3_length: 19
v_call: TRBV4-2
j_call: TRBJ2-1
d_call: TRBD2
cdr3_aa: CASSQGIASGSYWLNEQFF
cdr3_nt: TGTGCCAGCAGCCAAGGGATCGCTAGCGGGAGCTATTGGTTGAATGAGCAGTTCTTC

clone_size: .
cdr3_length: 14
v_call: TRBV10-3
j_call: TRBJ2-1
d_call: TRBD2
cdr3_aa: CAISGESGRDEQFF
cdr3_nt: TGTGCCATCAGTGGGGAGAGCGGGAGAGATGAGCAGTTCTTC

clone_size: .
cdr3_length: 13
v_call: TRBV28
j_call: TRBJ1-5
d_call: .
cdr3_aa: CASSSQQGQPQHF
cdr3_nt: TGTGCCAGCAGTTCACAACAGGGCCAGCCCCAGCATTTT

clone_size: .
cdr3_length: 14
v_call: TRBV14
j_call: TRBJ1-2
d_call: TRBD1
cdr3_aa: CASSPGQGIYGYTF
cdr3_nt: TGTGCCAGCAGCCCGGGACAGGGGATCTATGGCTACACCTTC

clone_size: .
cdr3_length: 13
v_call: TRBV2
j_call: TRBJ2-7
d_call: .
cdr3_aa: CASSLGAVGEQYF
cdr3_nt: TGTGCCAGCAGCTTAGGGGCGGTCGGCGAGCAGTACTTC

clone_size: .
cdr3_length: 12
v_call: TRBV28
j_call: TRBJ1-5
d_call: .
cdr3_aa: CAGTNQGRPQHF
cdr3_nt: TGTGCCGGCACCAACCAGGGGAGGCCCCAGCATTTT

clone_size: .
cdr3_length: 12
v_call: TRBV29-1
j_call: TRBJ2-6
d_call: .
cdr3_aa: CSVYSGANVLTF
cdr3_nt: TGCAGCGTTTATTCTGGGGCCAACGTCCTGACTTTC

clone_size: .
cdr3_length: 13
v_call: TRBV7-8
j_call: TRBJ1-6
d_call: TRBD1
cdr3_aa: CASSGTGRSPLHF
cdr3_nt: TGTGCCAGCTCCGGGACAGGTCGTTCACCCCTCCACTTT

clone_size: few
cdr3_length: 15
v_call: TRBV25-1
j_call: TRBJ1-1
d_call: TRBD1
cdr3_aa: CASSESRTGTDEAFF
cdr3_nt: TGTGCCAGCAGTGAATCCCGGACAGGGACGGATGAAGCTTTCTTT

clone_size: .
cdr3_length: 12
v_call: TRBV5-1
j_call: TRBJ2-1
d_call: .
cdr3_aa: CASSDLGQQQFF
cdr3_nt: TGCGCCAGCAGCGATTTAGGACAGCAGCAGTTCTTC

clone_size: .
cdr3_length: 15
v_call: TRBV5-6
j_call: TRBJ2-7
d_call: .
cdr3_aa: CASSSATLRLYEQYF
cdr3_nt: TGTGCCAGCAGTTCGGCTACTCTCAGGTTATACGAGCAGTACTTC

clone_size: .
cdr3_length: 15
v_call: TRBV7-6
j_call: TRBJ1-5
d_call: TRBD1
cdr3_aa: CASSRGQGPNQPQHF
cdr3_nt: TGTGCCAGCAGTCGAGGACAGGGACCTAATCAGCCCCAGCATTTT

clone_size: .
cdr3_length: 17
v_call: TRBV7-9
j_call: TRBJ1-3
d_call: TRBD1
cdr3_aa: CASSLVTGTGSGNTIYF
cdr3_nt: TGTGCCAGCAGCTTAGTTACCGGGACAGGGTCTGGAAACACCATATATTTT

clone_size: .
cdr3_length: 15
v_call: TRBV11-2
j_call: TRBJ2-1
d_call: .
cdr3_aa: CASSERGFDYNEQFF
cdr3_nt: TGTGCCAGCAGCGAAAGGGGGTTCGATTACAATGAGCAGTTCTTC

clone_size: .
cdr3_length: 15
v_call: TRBV11-3
j_call: TRBJ2-3
d_call: TRBD1
cdr3_aa: CASSSGTVLTDTQYF
cdr3_nt: TGTGCCAGCAGCTCCGGGACAGTTCTCACAGATACGCAGTATTTT

clone_size: .
cdr3_length: 15
v_call: TRBV7-2
j_call: TRBJ1-6
d_call: .
cdr3_aa: CASSLNLLVGSPLHF
cdr3_nt: TGTGCCAGCAGCTTAAATCTCCTAGTCGGGTCACCCCTCCACTTT

clone_size: .
cdr3_length: 16
v_call: TRBV27
j_call: TRBJ2-1
d_call: TRBD2
cdr3_aa: CASSHRLAGVYNEQFF
cdr3_nt: TGTGCCAGCAGTCACCGCTTAGCGGGGGTTTACAATGAGCAGTTCTTC

clone_size: .
cdr3_length: 14
v_call: TRBV2
j_call: TRBJ2-2
d_call: TRBD1
cdr3_aa: CASSPRQGTGELFF
cdr3_nt: TGTGCCAGCAGCCCGAGACAGGGCACCGGGGAGCTGTTTTTT

clone_size: .
cdr3_length: 14
v_call: TRBV2
j_call: TRBJ2-3
d_call: .
cdr3_aa: CASRPSYRTDTQYF
cdr3_nt: TGTGCCAGCAGGCCTAGCTACCGCACAGATACGCAGTATTTT

clone_size: .
cdr3_length: 18
v_call: TRBV21-1
j_call: TRBJ2-2
d_call: .
cdr3_aa: CASSKTVAGGPLTGELFF
cdr3_nt: TGTGCCAGCAGCAAAACGGTAGCGGGAGGGCCTTTGACCGGGGAGCTGTTTTTT

clone_size: .
cdr3_length: 19
v_call: TRBV2
j_call: TRBJ2-3
d_call: TRBD2
cdr3_aa: CASSETWVERELNTDTQYF
cdr3_nt: TGTGCCAGCTCCGAAACTTGGGTAGAGCGGGAGTTGAACACAGATACGCAGTATTTT

clone_size: .
cdr3_length: 15
v_call: TRBV5-4
j_call: TRBJ2-3
d_call: .
cdr3_aa: CASSLMARHTDTQYF
cdr3_nt: TGTGCCAGCAGCTTGATGGCCAGACACACAGATACGCAGTATTTT

clone_size: .
cdr3_length: 13
v_call: TRBV4-1
j_call: TRBJ1-6
d_call: .
cdr3_aa: CASSQEARAESHF
cdr3_nt: TGCGCCAGCAGCCAAGAAGCCAGGGCCGAAAGCCACTTT

clone_size: .
cdr3_length: 15
v_call: TRBV7-9
j_call: TRBJ1-3
d_call: .
cdr3_aa: CASSSRGSTGNTIYF
cdr3_nt: TGTGCCAGCAGCTCCAGGGGTTCTACTGGAAACACCATATATTTT

clone_size: .
cdr3_length: 14
v_call: TRBV19
j_call: TRBJ2-7
d_call: .
cdr3_aa: CASSPGQVNYEQYF
cdr3_nt: TGTGCCAGTAGCCCAGGCCAAGTCAACTACGAGCAGTACTTC

clone_size: .
cdr3_length: 16
v_call: TRBV6-6
j_call: TRBJ1-5
d_call: .
cdr3_aa: CASSYYRDYSNQPQHF
cdr3_nt: TGTGCCAGCAGTTATTACAGGGACTATAGCAATCAGCCCCAGCATTTT

clone_size: .
cdr3_length: 14
v_call: TRBV2
j_call: TRBJ2-2
d_call: .
cdr3_aa: CASREGARVGELFF
cdr3_nt: TGTGCCAGCCGGGAGGGGGCAAGGGTCGGGGAGCTGTTTTTT

clone_size: .
cdr3_length: 14
v_call: TRBV14
j_call: TRBJ1-1
d_call: .
cdr3_aa: CASSRGDWGTEAFF
cdr3_nt: TGTGCCAGCAGCCGGGGGGATTGGGGCACTGAAGCTTTCTTT